These 21 T cell receptor beta chains were sequenced from one sample in a study of blood T cell repertoires in COVID-19 (dated by TCRdb to about 2020). Receptors were amplified or captured by the immunoSEQ multiplex PCR assay. TCRdb retrieved this table from immuneACCESS and kept in-frame rearrangements only. Not all clones are present; in checked studies, unresolved V genes account for under half, and no reason is known for the remainder. The sample includes about 34,000 clones, with 75% to 90% observed a single time. The ten top clones hold 11% to 15% of the sample. Source material: peripheral blood. These receptors originate from a man aged 55-75 years with active COVID-19.

The V gene is TRBV6-5, the J gene TRBJ2-7; D unclear. CDR3 length: 14 amino acids. The germline gives CDR1 MNHEY, CDR2 SVGAGI. V was trimmed by 6 bases and J by 3 bases, leaving 15 bases between them. The DNA for the CDR3 is TGTGCCAGCAGCTTGACATCTGGTCGCTACGAGCAGTACTTC. This translates into CASSLTSGRYEQYF.

The chain employs TRBV10-2 and TRBJ1-1, with TRBD1 identical over 9 bases. The CDR3 totals 16 residues. Germline-derived CDR1 and CDR2 are WSHSY and SAAADI. Trimming cost V 3 bases and J 2 bases; bases outside gene matches: 7. Written as DNA, the CDR3 is TGCGCCAGCAGTGACCCACAGGGGGCGTCTAACACTGAAGCTTTCTTT. Its protein product is CASSDPQGASNTEAFF.

The chain employs TRBV11-1 and TRBJ2-3; a weak D match, TRBD2 (6 bases). Trimming took off 5 bases at V and 4 bases at J, with 19 bases between the two ends. Germline CDR1 SGHAT, CDR2 FQDESV (reference sequence). This CDR3 contains 16 residues. CDR3: CASSPEGQGFADTQYF. In DNA form, the CDR3 reads TGTGCCAGCAGCCCGGAGGGGCAGGGCTTTGCAGATACGCAGTATTTT.

This clone was detected only once. The rearrangement links TRBV6-5 to TRBJ2-4; D possibly corresponds to TRBD1 (6 bases). V was trimmed by 6 bases and J by 4 bases, leaving 10 bases between them. Germline V gives CDR1 MNHEY, CDR2 SVGAGI. The CDR3 contains 13 residues. The CDR3 nucleotides read TGTGCCAGCAGAAGGACAGAGAAAAACATTCAGTACTTC. Translated, it gives CASRRTEKNIQYF.

The chain combines TRBV6-1 with TRBJ2-6; 10 positions agree with TRBD1. V lost 4 bases and J lost 2; bases outside the gene matches: 2. This CDR3 comprises 16 residues. In germline, CDR1 is MNHNS, CDR2 SASEGT. Here the CDR3 DNA reads TGTGCCAGCAGTGTCGACAGGGGGCCTGGGGCCAACGTCCTGACTTTC. This sequence encodes CASSVDRGPGANVLTF.

This clone has just one count. The chain is built from TRBV7-3 and TRBJ2-1; tentative D call: TRBD1 (5 bases). Trimming shortened V by 2 bases and J by 0 bases, and 8 bases separated the two germline ends. Germline V gene sequence: CDR1 SGHTA, CDR2 FQGTGA. The CDR3 loop spans 15 amino acids. DNA for the CDR3: TGTGCCAGCAGCTTATACCAGGGCTCCTACAATGAGCAGTTCTTC. Amino acid sequence: CASSLYQGSYNEQFF.

CDR3 sequence (DNA): TGTGCCAGCAGACCCGGGACAGGGGTAAATCGTTTGTTCTTC. This codes for CASRPGTGVNRLFF. The chain combines TRBV6-5 with TRBJ2-1, with TRBD1 matching over 10 bases. The V gene end was trimmed by 6 bases and the J gene end by 15 bases; junction bases not matched to a gene: 14. The CDR3 is made up of 14 amino acids. Germline values: CDR1 MNHEY, CDR2 SVGAGI.

The chain joins TRBV14 to TRBJ2-7; D gene uncertain. CDR3 length: 14 amino acids. Germline V gives CDR1 SGHDN, CDR2 FVKESK. Deletions cut 6 bases from V and 2 bases from J, with 14 bases between. The chain's CDR3 is CASRKTSLTYEQYF. The CDR3 coding sequence is TGTGCCAGCAGGAAGACATCCCTAACCTACGAGCAGTACTTC.

This clone was detected once. V gene TRBV15 combines with J gene TRBJ2-7; tentative D call: TRBD2 (6 bases). This CDR3 has 12 amino acids. V shed 0 bases and J shed 9 bases, with 9 bases lying between them. Looked up from germline, CDR1 is LNHNV and CDR2 is YYDKDF (reference sequence). CDR3 coding DNA: TGTGCCACCAGCAGAGATTCCGGGGGGCAGTACTTC. This gives the protein CATSRDSGGQYF.

This sequence joins TRBV5-1 and TRBJ2-1; 9 bases agree with TRBD2. J lost 5 bases, V lost 2 bases, and 5 bases had no gene match. CDR3 length: 15 amino acids. CDR1 and CDR2 (germline): SGHRS, YFSETQ. The CDR3 DNA reads TGCGCCAGCAGCTTAAGCGGGAGGCTCAACAATGAGCAGTTCTTC. This encodes CASSLSGRLNNEQFF.

V gene TRBV7-9 combines with J gene TRBJ2-1; D uncertain. The CDR3 sequence is 14 residues long. CDR1 SEHNR and CDR2 FQNEAQ come from the germline V gene (reference sequence). V was pared by 1 base and J by 3 bases, with 7 bases between. The CDR3 region is CASSLGAGYNEQFF. As DNA, the CDR3 is TGTGCCAGCAGCTTAGGGGCTGGCTACAATGAGCAGTTCTTC.

This clone was counted between two and nine times. The chain recombines TRBV6-1 with TRBJ1-3, with no clear D. This CDR3 contains 15 residues. The germline gives CDR1 MNHNS, CDR2 SASEGT. V lost 3 bases, J lost 4 bases, and 13 bases lay in between. The CDR3 here is CASSDPRHFGNTIYF. DNA of the CDR3: TGTGCCAGCAGTGACCCGCGTCACTTCGGAAACACCATATATTTT.

The J gene is TRBJ2-3, the V gene TRBV18; perhaps TRBD1 as D (5 bases). Germline V gives CDR1 KGHSH, CDR2 LQKENI. The V gene lost 4 bases and the J gene lost 2 bases, with 16 bases spanning the gap. This CDR3 spans 16 amino acids. CDR3 region: CASSLGAQWATDTQYF. CDR3 coding DNA: TGTGCCAGCTCACTAGGGGCCCAGTGGGCCACAGATACGCAGTATTTT.

The genes are TRBV27 and TRBJ2-2; maybe TRBD2 (6 bases). V lost 2 bases to trimming and J lost 5 bases, with 9 bases between them. There are 14 residues in the CDR3. Germline assignment: CDR1 MNHEY and CDR2 SMNVEV (reference sequence). CDR3 in DNA: TGTGCCAGCAGTTTAAACAGCGGGACCGGGGAGCTGTTTTTT. It encodes CASSLNSGTGELFF.

CDR3 nucleotides: TGTGCCAGCAGCCCCCTTACACAAGAGACCCAGTACTTC. This gives the protein CASSPLTQETQYF. This sequence joins TRBV3-1 (or the pseudogene TRBV3-2) and TRBJ2-5; the D is unclear. V lost 4 bases, J lost 2 bases, and 8 bases lay in between. The CDR3 is made up of 13 amino acids. The germline gives CDR1 LGHDT, CDR2 YNNKEL (reference sequence).

The rearrangement uses TRBV27 and TRBJ2-3, with D hard to call. Germline CDR1 MNHEY, CDR2 SMNVEV (reference sequence). V was shortened by 0 bases and J by 5 bases, with 9 bases between the two germline ends. This CDR3 has 14 amino acids. CDR3 sequence reads: CASSLSLGVDTQYF. The CDR3 DNA sequence: TGTGCCAGCAGTTTATCTCTAGGAGTAGATACGCAGTATTTT.

This chain links TRBV28 with TRBJ2-5, with D hard to call. The CDR3 has 12 residues. Trimming took 7 bases from V and 0 from J, leaving 6 bases between them. Germline CDR1 MDHEN, CDR2 SYDVKM. The CDR3 loop reads CASTSYQETQYF. The CDR3 region has the DNA TGTGCCAGCACTTCGTACCAAGAGACCCAGTACTTC.

V is TRBV18 and J is TRBJ1-3; 7 bases align to TRBD1. The germline CDR1 and CDR2 sequences are KGHSH and LQKENI. Trimming took 3 bases from V and 3 from J; bases not matched to a gene: 8. The CDR3 covers 16 residues. CDR3 DNA: TGTGCCAGCTCACCCATCGACAGGGCTCGTGGAAACACCATATATTTT. Translated: CASSPIDRARGNTIYF.

The chain is built from TRBV28 and TRBJ2-7; 11 nucleotides match TRBD2. The junction had 7 bases not matched to a gene; V was cut back by 6 bases and J by 0 bases. This CDR3 comprises 16 residues. Per the germline V gene, CDR1 is MDHEN and CDR2 is SYDVKM. The CDR3 loop reads CASSPSLAGGSYEQYF. CDR3 bases: TGTGCCAGCAGCCCCTCGCTAGCGGGAGGCTCCTACGAGCAGTACTTC.

J is TRBJ2-2 and V is TRBV11-3; D not certain. CDR1 is SGHNT, CDR2 YENEEA, per germline. The V gene lost 5 bases and the J gene lost 7 bases, with 11 bases spanning the gap. The CDR3 loop spans 13 amino acids. The CDR3 reads CASSLGSGGELFF. In DNA form, the CDR3 reads TGTGCCAGCAGCCTAGGTTCCGGCGGGGAGCTGTTTTTT.

V is TRBV27 and J is TRBJ2-7; no definite D call. The CDR3 totals 14 residues. Germline V gene lookup returns CDR1 MNHEY and CDR2 SMNVEV (reference sequence). V was pared by 4 bases and J by 2 bases, with 12 bases between. CDR3 sequence reads: CASSSYSTTYEQYF. DNA for the CDR3: TGTGCCAGCAGTTCGTACAGTACCACCTACGAGCAGTACTTC.